These T cell receptor beta chains were read from a single sample in a study of blood T cells in healthy people across ages. TCRdb redid the calling of the 5' RACE reads with MiXCR, one entry per CDR3 protein. The sample carries about 1.1 million distinct CDR3 sequences, 30% to 40% recorded once. The sequenced material came from blood. The receptors were sampled from a man younger than 35 in good health. The CDR3 runs from the conserved cysteine through the conserved F or W.

TRBV6-5	TRBJ1-5	CASRMDGNQPQHF
TRBV6-6	TRBJ1-2	CACTRGTGFKPGYGYTF
TRBV2	TRBJ2-3	CASSEASLRGGTDTQYF
TRBV9	TRBJ2-1	CASSVGSFKNEQFF
TRBV9	TRBJ1-6	CASSPSHDAFSALHF
TRBV12-3/TRBV12-4	TRBJ1-4	CASSALTGGGEKLFF
TRBV7-2	TRBJ2-5	CASSLLREGETQYF
TRBV20-1	TRBJ1-4	CSARFFGGPTNEKLFF
TRBV6-1	TRBJ2-3	CASRDLRPVGTDTQYF
TRBV7-6	TRBJ2-1	CASSLASGGGAFNEQFF
TRBV4-2	TRBJ1-4	CASSQDRPGTNEKLFF
TRBV11-2	TRBJ2-5	CASSLDSGLARNEQYF
TRBV4-2	TRBJ2-1	CASSQDLAGGLEQFF
TRBV24-1	TRBJ1-4	CASSPPGGREKLFF
TRBV11-1	TRBJ1-1	CASSLDLRGRQTEAFF
TRBV6-5	TRBJ2-1	CASSSGTGINEQFF
TRBV4-2	TRBJ2-3	CASSQPGWEGLSTDTQYF
TRBV6-4	TRBJ2-5	CASSDSRADGEVEEQYF
TRBV12-3/TRBV12-4	TRBJ1-2	CASSHGQTPYGYTF
TRBV20-1	TRBJ1-1	CSALQQIQNTEAFF
TRBV6-6	TRBJ1-2	CASLPWTGSYGYTF
TRBV7-2	TRBJ2-7	CACRGGSFYEQYF
TRBV20-1	TRBJ1-2	CSASRGTFYGYTF
TRBV6-5	TRBJ1-2	CASRKTGAHGYTF
TRBV3-1	TRBJ2-5	CASSQDTGYSETQYF
TRBV6-5	TRBJ2-1	CASRPPSGEYNEQFF
TRBV5-1	TRBJ2-5	CASSLGDPQGEQYF
TRBV4-1	TRBJ1-1	CASSPNSGLITEAFF
TRBV12-3/TRBV12-4	TRBJ1-1	CASTPEGGLGNTEAFF
TRBV7-9	TRBJ1-2	CASSLAGTANPYGYTF
TRBV6-1	TRBJ1-1	CASRQGAGNTEAFF
TRBV6-2/TRBV6-3	TRBJ1-5	CASSYQLQSQPQHF
TRBV24-1	TRBJ1-2	CATSGAGVTYGYTF
TRBV20-1	TRBJ1-1	CSARDPGVGKTEAFF
TRBV5-6	TRBJ2-4	CASSSDRTSGVTREQYF
TRBV27	TRBJ1-2	CASSLRWQSNYGYTF
TRBV12-3/TRBV12-4	TRBJ2-7	CASSFEQGAPYEQYF
TRBV4-3	TRBJ1-2	CASSQSQGGAVAGYTF
TRBV20-1	TRBJ1-2	CSARKGTLGYTF
TRBV20-1	TRBJ1-2	CSARDLGQPNYGYTF
TRBV9	TRBJ2-7	CASSVGQGKNEQYF
TRBV11-2	TRBJ2-1	CASSLGPGQGRDEQFF
TRBV18	TRBJ1-5	CASSQDQEQPQHF
TRBV7-3	TRBJ2-3	CASSTTGSGTQYF
TRBV7-8	TRBJ1-1	CASSTTSGRTEAFF
TRBV20-1	TRBJ1-2	CSARGRDGRNYGYTF
TRBV20-1	TRBJ1-6	CSARPGLSYNSPLHF
TRBV4-3	TRBJ1-4	CASSQSAGWGRSEKLFF
TRBV4-3	TRBJ1-4	CASSQGDFGEKLFF
TRBV12-5	TRBJ2-1	CASGFATPGLEFNEQFF
TRBV3-1	TRBJ1-1	CASSQDASPTEAFF
TRBV6-5	TRBJ2-7	CASSSGTGFSYEQYF
TRBV4-2	TRBJ2-4	CAGSQDRDRGDIQYF
TRBV27	TRBJ1-1	CASSLSAAGNTEAFF
TRBV27	TRBJ1-6	CASSFGTGVNSPLHF
TRBV5-1	TRBJ2-5	CASSLITSAETQYF
TRBV20-1	TRBJ1-1	CSAREDRGCKAFF
TRBV30	TRBJ1-2	CAWKARGLSATANYGYTF
TRBV5-1	TRBJ2-1	CASSRLVGQGAEQFF
TRBV29-1	TRBJ1-1	CSVEVGPGGEGEAFF